This T cell receptor beta chain came from a study of cytotoxic CD8 clonotypes in ibrutinib-treated CLL. Looked up from germline, CDR1 is SGHAT and CDR2 is FQNNGV. Trimming pared 1 base from V and 8 bases from J, leaving 20 bases between. The CDR3 has 16 residues. The data were produced by immunoSEQ multiplex PCR, yet TCRdb's version contains in-frame clones alone and is incomplete. The table includes roughly 200,000 clones, roughly 65% detected once. V usage is TRBV11-2 and J usage is TRBJ1-2; a possible D gene is TRBD1 (5 bases). The material sequenced was PBMCs, taken after 12 months of ibrutinib treatment. The TCR originated in a human donor with chronic lymphocytic leukemia. CDR3 amino acids: CASSLGSGREERGYTF. The CDR3 nucleotides read TGTGCCAGCAGCTTAGGCTCGGGCAGGGAGGAAAGGGGCTACACCTTC.